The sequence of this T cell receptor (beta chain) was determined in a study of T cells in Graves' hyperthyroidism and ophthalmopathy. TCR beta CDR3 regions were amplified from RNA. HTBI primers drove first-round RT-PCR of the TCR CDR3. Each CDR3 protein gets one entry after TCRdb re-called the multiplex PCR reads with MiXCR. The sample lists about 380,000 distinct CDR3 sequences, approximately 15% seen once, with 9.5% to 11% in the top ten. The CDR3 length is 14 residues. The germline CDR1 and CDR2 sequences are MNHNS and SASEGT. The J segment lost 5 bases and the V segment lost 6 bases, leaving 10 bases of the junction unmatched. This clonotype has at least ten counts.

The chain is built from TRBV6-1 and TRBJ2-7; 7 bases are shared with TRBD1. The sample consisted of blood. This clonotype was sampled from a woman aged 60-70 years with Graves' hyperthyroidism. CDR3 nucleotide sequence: TGTGCCAGCAGGGAGACAGGGTTAGTCGACGAGCAGTACTTC. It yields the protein CASRETGLVDEQYF.